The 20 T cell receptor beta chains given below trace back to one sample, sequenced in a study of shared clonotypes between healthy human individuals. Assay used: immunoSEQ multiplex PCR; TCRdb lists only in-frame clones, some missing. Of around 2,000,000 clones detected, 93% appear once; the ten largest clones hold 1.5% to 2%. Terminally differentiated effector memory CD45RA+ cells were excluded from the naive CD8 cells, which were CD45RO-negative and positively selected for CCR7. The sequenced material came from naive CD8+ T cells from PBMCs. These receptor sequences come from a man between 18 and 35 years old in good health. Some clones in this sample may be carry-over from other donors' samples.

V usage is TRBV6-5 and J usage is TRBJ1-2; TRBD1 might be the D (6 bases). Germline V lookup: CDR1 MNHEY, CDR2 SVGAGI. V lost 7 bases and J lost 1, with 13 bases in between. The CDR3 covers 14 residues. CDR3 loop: CASTTYRDNYGYTF. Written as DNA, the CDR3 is TGTGCCAGCACCACCTACAGGGATAACTATGGCTACACCTTC.

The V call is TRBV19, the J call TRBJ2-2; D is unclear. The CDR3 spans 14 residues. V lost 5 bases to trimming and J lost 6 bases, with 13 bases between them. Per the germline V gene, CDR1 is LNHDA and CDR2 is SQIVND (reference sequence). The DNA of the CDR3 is TGTGCCAGTAGTGGGTGGACCCAGCCCGGGGAGCTGTTTTTT. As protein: CASSGWTQPGELFF.

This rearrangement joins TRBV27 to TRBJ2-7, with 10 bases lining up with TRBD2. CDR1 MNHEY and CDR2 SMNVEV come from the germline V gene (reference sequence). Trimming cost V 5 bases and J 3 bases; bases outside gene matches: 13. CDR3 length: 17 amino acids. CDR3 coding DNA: TGTGCCAGCAGTCAAATAGCGGGAGGTTACAACTTCTACGAGCAGTACTTC. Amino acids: CASSQIAGGYNFYEQYF.

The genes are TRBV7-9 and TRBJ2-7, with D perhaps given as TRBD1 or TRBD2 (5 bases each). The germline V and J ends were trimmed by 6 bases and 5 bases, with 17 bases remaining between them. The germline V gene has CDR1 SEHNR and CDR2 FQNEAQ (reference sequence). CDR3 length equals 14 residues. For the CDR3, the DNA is TGTGCCAGCAGGAGGGGATCCGAACCCCACGAGCAGTACTTC. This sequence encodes CASRRGSEPHEQYF.

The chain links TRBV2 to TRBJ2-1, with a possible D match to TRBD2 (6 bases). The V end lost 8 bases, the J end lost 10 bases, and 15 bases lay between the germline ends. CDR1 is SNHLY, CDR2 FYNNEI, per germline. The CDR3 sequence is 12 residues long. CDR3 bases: TGTGCCAGCTCATGGGGGGAGGACGAGCAGTTCTTC. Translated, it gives CASSWGEDEQFF. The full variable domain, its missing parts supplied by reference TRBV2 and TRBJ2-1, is EPEVTQTPSHQVTQMGQEVILRCVPISNHLYFYWYRQILGQKVEFLVSFYNNEISEKSEIFDDQFSVERPDGSNFTLKIRSTKLEDSAMYFCASSWGEDEQFFGPGTRLTVL.

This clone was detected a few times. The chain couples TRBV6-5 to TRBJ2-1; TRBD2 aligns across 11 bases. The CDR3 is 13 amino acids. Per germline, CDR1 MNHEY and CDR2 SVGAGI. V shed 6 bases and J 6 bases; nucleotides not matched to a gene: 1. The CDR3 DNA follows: TGTGCCAGCAGAGGACTAGCGGGCAATGAGCAGTTCTTC. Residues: CASRGLAGNEQFF.

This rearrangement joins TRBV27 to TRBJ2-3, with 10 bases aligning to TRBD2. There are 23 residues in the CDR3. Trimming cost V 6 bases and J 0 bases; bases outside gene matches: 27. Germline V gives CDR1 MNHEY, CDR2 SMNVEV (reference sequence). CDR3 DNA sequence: TGTGCCAGCAGAATCCTCCTCCCGGTAACCGGGACTAGCGTCAACTTTAGCACAGATACGCAGTATTTT. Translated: CASRILLPVTGTSVNFSTDTQYF.

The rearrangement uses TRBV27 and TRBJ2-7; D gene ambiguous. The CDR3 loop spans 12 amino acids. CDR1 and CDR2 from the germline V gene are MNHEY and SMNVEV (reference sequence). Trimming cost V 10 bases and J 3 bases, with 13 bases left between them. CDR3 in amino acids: CATGPTSYEQYF. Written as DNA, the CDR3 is TGTGCCACCGGACCCACAAGCTACGAGCAGTACTTC.

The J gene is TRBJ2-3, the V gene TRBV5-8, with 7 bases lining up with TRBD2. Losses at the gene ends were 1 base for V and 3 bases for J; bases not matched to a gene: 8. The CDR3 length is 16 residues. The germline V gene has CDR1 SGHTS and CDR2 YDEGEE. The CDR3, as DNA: TGTGCCAGCAGCTTGACGAGCGGGGTAATTACAGATACGCAGTATTTT. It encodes CASSLTSGVITDTQYF. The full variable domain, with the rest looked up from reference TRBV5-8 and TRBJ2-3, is EAGVTQSPTHLIKTRGQQATLRCSPISGHTSVYWYQQALGLGLQFLLWYDEGEERNRGNFPPRFSGRQFPNYSSELNVNALELEDSALYLCASSLTSGVITDTQYFGPGTRLTVL.

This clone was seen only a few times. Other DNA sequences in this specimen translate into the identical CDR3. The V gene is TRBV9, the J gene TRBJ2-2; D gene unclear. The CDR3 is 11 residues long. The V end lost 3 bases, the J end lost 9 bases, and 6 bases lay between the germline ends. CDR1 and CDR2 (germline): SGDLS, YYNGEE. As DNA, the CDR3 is TGTGCCAGCAGCGCTACGCGGGAGCTGTTTTTT. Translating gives CASSATRELFF.

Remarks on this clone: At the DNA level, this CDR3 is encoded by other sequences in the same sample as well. The CDR3 DNA is TGTGCCAGCAGCTCCCCCGGGGGGATGAACACTGAAGCTTTCTTT. Translation gives CASSSPGGMNTEAFF. The chain employs TRBV7-9 and TRBJ1-1; tentative D call: TRBD1 (5 bases). Germline lookup yields CDR1 SEHNR and CDR2 FQNEAQ (reference sequence). The CDR3 length is 15 residues. Trimming removed 4 bases from V and 0 bases from J, with 12 bases in between.

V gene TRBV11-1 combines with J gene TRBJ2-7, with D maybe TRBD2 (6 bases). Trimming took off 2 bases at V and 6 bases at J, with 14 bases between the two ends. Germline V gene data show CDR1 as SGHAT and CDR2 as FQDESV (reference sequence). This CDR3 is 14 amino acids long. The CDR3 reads CASSLRESLFEQYF. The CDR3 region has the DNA TGTGCCAGCAGCTTACGGGAGAGTCTGTTCGAGCAGTACTTC.

The CDR3 sequence is CASSITSGGYEQYF. The CDR3 nucleotides read TGTGCCAGTAGTATAACTAGCGGGGGCTACGAGCAGTACTTC. The chain recombines TRBV19 with TRBJ2-7; 11 bases fit TRBD2. CDR1 and CDR2 from the germline V gene are LNHDA and SQIVND (reference sequence). The CDR3 is made up of 14 amino acids. The V segment lost 2 bases and the J segment 3 bases; nucleotides outside the gene matches: 0.

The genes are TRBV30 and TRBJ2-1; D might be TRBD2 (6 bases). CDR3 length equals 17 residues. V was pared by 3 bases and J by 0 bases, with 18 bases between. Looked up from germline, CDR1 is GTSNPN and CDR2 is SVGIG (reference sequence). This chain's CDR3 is CAWRYSAGPYSYNEQFF. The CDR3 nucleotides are TGTGCCTGGAGATACTCAGCGGGTCCCTACTCCTACAATGAGCAGTTCTTC.

The CDR3, as DNA: TGCGCCAGCAGCCACGGACAGGGGGAGACCCAGTACTTC. As protein: CASSHGQGETQYF. The rearrangement uses TRBV4-3 and TRBJ2-5, with TRBD1 matching 9 bases. From germline, CDR1 is LGHNA and CDR2 YSLEER. CDR3 length: 13 residues. The V segment lost 3 bases and the J segment 5 bases; nucleotides outside the gene matches: 1.

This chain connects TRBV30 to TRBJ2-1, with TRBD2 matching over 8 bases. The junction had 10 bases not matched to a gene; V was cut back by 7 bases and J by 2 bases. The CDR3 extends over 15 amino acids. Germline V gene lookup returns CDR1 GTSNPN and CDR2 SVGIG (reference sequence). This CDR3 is CALLLAEGPYNEQFF. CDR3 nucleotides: TGTGCCTTGCTACTAGCGGAGGGTCCCTACAATGAGCAGTTCTTC.

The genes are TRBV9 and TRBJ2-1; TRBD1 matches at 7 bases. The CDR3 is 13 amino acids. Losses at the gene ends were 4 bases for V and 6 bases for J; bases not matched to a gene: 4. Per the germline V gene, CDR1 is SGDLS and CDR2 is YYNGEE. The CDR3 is CASSSGTANEQFF. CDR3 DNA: TGTGCCAGCAGCAGTGGGACAGCCAATGAGCAGTTCTTC.

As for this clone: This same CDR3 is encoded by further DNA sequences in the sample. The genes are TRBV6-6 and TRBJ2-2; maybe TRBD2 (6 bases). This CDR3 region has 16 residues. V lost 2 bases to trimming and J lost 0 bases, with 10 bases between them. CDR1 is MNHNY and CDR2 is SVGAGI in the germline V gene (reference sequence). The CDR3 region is CASSYRGLANTGELFF. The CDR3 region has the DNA TGTGCCAGCAGTTACCGGGGACTCGCGAACACCGGGGAGCTGTTTTTT.

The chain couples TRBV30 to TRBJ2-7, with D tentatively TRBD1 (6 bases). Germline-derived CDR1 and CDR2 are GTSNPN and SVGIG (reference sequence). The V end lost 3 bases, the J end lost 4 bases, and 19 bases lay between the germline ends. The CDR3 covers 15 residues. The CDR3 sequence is CAWSHLRDKGYEQYF. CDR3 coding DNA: TGTGCCTGGAGCCATCTCCGGGACAAGGGATACGAGCAGTACTTC. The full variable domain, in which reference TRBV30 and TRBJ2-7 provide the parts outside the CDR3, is SQTIHQWPATLVQPVGSPLSLECTVEGTSNPNLYWYRQAAGRGLQLLFYSVGIGQISSEVPQNLSASRPQDRQFILSSKKLLLSDSGFYLCAWSHLRDKGYEQYFGPGTRLTVT.

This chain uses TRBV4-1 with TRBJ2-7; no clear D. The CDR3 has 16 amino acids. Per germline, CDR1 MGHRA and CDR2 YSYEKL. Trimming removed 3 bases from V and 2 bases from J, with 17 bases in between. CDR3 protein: CASSQDQVTDPYEQYF. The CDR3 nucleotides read TGCGCCAGCAGCCAGGACCAAGTGACGGACCCCTACGAGCAGTACTTC.